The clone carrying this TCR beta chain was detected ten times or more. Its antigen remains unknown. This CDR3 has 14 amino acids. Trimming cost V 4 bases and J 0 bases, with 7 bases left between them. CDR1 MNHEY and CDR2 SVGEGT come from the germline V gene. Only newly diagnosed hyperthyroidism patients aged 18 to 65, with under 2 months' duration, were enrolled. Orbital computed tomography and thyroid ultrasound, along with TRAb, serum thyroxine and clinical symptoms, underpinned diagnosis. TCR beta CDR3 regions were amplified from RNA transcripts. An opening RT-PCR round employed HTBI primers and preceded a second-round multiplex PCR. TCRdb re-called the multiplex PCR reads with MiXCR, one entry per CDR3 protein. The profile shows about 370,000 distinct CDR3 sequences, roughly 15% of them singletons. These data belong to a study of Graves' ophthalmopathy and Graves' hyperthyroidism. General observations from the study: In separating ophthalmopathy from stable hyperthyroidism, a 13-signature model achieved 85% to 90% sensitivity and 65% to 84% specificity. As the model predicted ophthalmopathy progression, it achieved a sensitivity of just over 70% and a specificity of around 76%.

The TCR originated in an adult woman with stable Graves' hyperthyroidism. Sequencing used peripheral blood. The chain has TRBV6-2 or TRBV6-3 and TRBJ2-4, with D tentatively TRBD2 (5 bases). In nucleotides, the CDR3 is TGTGCCAGCAGTTTTGCGGGAGCCAAAAACATTCAGTACTTC. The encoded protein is CASSFAGAKNIQYF.